This T cell receptor beta chain was sequenced for a study of a mutant IDH1 vaccine in newly diagnosed glioma. Whole-study context: Initiation of the vaccine course occurred 4-6 weeks after radiotherapy alone, or alongside temozolomide cycles. Patients' prior therapy spanned radiotherapy, temozolomide, or both; most underwent both.

About this clone itself: Its antigen is not identified.

Regarding time point: week 35, safety follow-up. Mutant IDH1 20-mer peptide, at 300 ug, made up each vaccine dose, with topical imiquimod. Clones were sequenced by immunoSEQ multiplex PCR, and TCRdb holds only the in-frame ones, with some missing. The sample contains some 46,000 clones, 85% to 95% of which appear only once. V shed 5 bases and J shed 2 bases, with 13 bases lying between them. The CDR3 is 14 amino acids. Per the germline V gene, CDR1 is SGHVS and CDR2 is FNYEAQ. This receptor was identified in a man in his fifties or sixties with glioma. Sequencing used PBMCs, obtained from a glioma patient whose treatment included an IDH1 peptide vaccine. The chain carries TRBV7-6 and TRBJ2-7; D perhaps matches TRBD1 (6 bases). CDR3 sequence: CASSVQGPPYEQYF. The CDR3 DNA follows: TGTGCCAGCAGCGTACAGGGCCCCCCCTACGAGCAGTACTTC.